This TCR beta chain was identified during a study of blood T cell repertoires in COVID-19. Assay used: immunoSEQ multiplex PCR; TCRdb lists only in-frame clones, some missing. The sample has 120,000 to 150,000 clones; around 87% are singletons. The CDR3 covers 16 residues. V trimming: 0 bases; J trimming: 4 bases; junction bases outside the gene matches: 7. Germline values: CDR1 LNHNV, CDR2 YYDKDF (reference sequence). The sample consisted of peripheral blood. This TCR was recovered from a young man with COVID-19, enrolled during active disease. V gene TRBV15 combines with J gene TRBJ1-2; 8 nucleotides match TRBD1. In nucleotides, the CDR3 is TGTGCCACCAGCAGAGATTATCAGGGGGCTGGCTATGGCTACACCTTC. It codes for CATSRDYQGAGYGYTF.